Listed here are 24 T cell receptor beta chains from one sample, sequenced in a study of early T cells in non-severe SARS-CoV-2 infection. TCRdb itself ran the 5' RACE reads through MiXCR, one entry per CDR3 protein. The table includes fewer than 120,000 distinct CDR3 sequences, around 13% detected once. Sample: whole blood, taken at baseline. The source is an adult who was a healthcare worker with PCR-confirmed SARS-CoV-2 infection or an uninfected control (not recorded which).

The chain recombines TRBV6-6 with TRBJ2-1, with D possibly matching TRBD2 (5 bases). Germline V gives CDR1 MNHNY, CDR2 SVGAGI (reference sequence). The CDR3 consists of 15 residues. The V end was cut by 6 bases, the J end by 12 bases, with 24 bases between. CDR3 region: CASRPPSHLQFGQFF. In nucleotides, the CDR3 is TGTGCCAGCAGACCCCCTAGCCATCTACAATTCGGGCAGTTCTTC.

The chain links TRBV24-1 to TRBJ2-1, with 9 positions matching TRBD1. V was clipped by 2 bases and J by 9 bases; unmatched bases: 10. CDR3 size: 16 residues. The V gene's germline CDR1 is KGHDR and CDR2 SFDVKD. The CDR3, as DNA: TGTGCCACCAGTGATTCGAGGACAGGGGATGGGAGTGAGCAGTTCTTC. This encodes CATSDSRTGDGSEQFF.

CDR3 in amino acids: CASSIPGWYEQYF. In DNA form, the CDR3 reads TGTGCCAGCAGTATACCCGGGTGGTACGAGCAGTACTTC. The rearrangement links TRBV28 to TRBJ2-7; D is unclear. V was shortened by 5 bases and J by 4 bases, with 12 bases between the two germline ends. The CDR3 runs to 13 residues. Germline CDR1 MDHEN, CDR2 SYDVKM.

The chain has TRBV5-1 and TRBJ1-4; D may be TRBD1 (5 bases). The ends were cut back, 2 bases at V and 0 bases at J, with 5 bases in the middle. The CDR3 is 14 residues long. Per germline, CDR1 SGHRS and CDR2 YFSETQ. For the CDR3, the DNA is TGCGCCAGCAGCTTACAGGCAACTAATGAAAAACTGTTTTTT. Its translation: CASSLQATNEKLFF.

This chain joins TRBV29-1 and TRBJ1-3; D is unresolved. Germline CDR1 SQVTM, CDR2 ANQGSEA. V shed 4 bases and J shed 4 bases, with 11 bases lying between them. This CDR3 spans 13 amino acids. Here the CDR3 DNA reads TGCAGCGTTGGGAGGGAAGGAGGAAACACCATATATTTT. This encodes CSVGREGGNTIYF.

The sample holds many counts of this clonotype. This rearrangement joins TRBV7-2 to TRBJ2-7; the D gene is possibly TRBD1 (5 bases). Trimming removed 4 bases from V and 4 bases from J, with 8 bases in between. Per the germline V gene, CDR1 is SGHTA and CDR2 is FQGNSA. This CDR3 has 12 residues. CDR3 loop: CASSSQGYEQYF. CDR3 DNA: TGTGCCAGCAGCTCCCAGGGTTACGAGCAGTACTTC.

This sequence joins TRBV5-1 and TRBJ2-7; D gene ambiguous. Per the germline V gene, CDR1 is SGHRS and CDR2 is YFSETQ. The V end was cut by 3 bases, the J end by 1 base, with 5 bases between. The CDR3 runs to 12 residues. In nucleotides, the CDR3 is TGCGCCAGCAGCTCCCAGTCCTACGAGCAGTACTTC. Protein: CASSSQSYEQYF.

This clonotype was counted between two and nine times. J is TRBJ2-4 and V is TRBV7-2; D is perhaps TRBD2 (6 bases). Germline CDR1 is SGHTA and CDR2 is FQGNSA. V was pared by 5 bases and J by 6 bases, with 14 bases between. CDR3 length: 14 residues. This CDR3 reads CASSGEEQLNIQYF. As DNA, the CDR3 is TGTGCCAGCAGCGGGGAGGAACAACTAAACATTCAGTACTTC.

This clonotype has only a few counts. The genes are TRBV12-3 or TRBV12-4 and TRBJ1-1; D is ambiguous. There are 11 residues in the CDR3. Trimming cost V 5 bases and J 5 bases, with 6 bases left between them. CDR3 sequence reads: CASSDKTEAFF. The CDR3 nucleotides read TGTGCCAGCAGTGACAAAACTGAAGCTTTCTTT.

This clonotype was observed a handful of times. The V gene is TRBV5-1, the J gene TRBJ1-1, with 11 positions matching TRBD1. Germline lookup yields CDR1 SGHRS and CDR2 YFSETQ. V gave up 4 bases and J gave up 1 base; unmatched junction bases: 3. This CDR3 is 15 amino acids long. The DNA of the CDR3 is TGCGCCAGCAGCAGGACAGGGGGCGGGAACACTGAAGCTTTCTTT. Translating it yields CASSRTGGGNTEAFF.

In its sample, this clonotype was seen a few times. The CDR3 region has the DNA TGTGCCAGCAGCCTAGAGCGACAGGGAGACAATGAGCAGTTCTTC. Translated, it gives CASSLERQGDNEQFF. The V and J genes are TRBV7-9 and TRBJ2-1, with 7 bases that match TRBD1. J was trimmed by 5 bases and V by 5 bases; bases with no gene match: 9. This CDR3 has 15 amino acids. Germline-derived CDR1 and CDR2 are SEHNR and FQNEAQ (reference sequence).

CDR3 loop: CSARPGTGGWGYTF. The DNA for the CDR3 is TGCAGTGCCCGACCCGGGACAGGGGGCTGGGGCTACACCTTC. V and J are TRBV20-1 and TRBJ1-2; 12 bases are a match to TRBD1. V trimming: 6 bases; J trimming: 8 bases; junction bases outside the gene matches: 10. The CDR3 sequence is 14 residues long. Germline CDR1 DFQATT, CDR2 SNEGSKA (reference sequence).

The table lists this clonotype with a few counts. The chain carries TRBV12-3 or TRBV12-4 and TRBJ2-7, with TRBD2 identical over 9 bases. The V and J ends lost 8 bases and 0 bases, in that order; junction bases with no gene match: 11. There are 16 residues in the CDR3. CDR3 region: CASAGGVTQVSYEQYF. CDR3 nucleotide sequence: TGTGCCAGCGCGGGAGGGGTTACGCAGGTCTCCTACGAGCAGTACTTC.

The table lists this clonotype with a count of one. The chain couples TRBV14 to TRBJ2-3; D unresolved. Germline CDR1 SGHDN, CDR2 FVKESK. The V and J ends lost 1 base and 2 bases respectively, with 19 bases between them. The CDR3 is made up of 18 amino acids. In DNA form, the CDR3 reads TGTGCCAGCAGCCAAGGGCCGCCCGGTTACCCTTTCACAGATACGCAGTATTTT. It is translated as CASSQGPPGYPFTDTQYF.

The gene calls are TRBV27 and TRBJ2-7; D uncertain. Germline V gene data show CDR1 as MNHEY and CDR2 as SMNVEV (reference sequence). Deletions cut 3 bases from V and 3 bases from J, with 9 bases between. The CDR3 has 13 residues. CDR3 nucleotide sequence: TGTGCCAGCAGTTTCTCCAGATTCTACGAGCAGTACTTC. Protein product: CASSFSRFYEQYF.

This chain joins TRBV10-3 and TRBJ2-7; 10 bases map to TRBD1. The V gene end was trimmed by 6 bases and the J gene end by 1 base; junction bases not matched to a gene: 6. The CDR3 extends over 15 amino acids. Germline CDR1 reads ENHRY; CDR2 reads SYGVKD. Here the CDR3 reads CAISDRGQGSYEQYF. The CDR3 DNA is TGTGCCATCAGCGACAGGGGGCAGGGTTCCTACGAGCAGTACTTC.

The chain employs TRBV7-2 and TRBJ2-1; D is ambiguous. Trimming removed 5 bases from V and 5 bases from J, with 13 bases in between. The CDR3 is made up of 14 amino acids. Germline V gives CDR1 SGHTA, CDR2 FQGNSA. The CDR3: CASSPLDTHNEQFF. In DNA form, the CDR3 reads TGTGCCAGCAGCCCGCTAGACACGCACAATGAGCAGTTCTTC.

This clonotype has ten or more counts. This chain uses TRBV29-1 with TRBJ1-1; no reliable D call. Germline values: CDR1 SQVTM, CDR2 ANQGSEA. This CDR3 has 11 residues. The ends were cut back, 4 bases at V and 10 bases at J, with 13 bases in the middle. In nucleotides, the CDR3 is TGCAGCGTTGTTAGCAGCTCTTTAGCTTTCTTT. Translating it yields CSVVSSSLAFF. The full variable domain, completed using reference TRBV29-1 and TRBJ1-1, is SAVISQKPSRDICQRGTSLTIQCQVDSQVTMMFWYRQQPGQSLTLIATANQGSEATYESGFVIDKFPISRPNLTFSTLTVSNMSPEDSSIYLCSVVSSSLAFFGQGTRLTVV.

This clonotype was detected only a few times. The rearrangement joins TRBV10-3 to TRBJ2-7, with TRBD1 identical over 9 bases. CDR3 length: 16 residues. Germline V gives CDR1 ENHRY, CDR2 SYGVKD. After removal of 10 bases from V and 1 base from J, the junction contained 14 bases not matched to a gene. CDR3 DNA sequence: TGTGCCACTATTCGAAGACAGGGGGAAGGATCCTACGAGCAGTACTTC. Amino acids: CATIRRQGEGSYEQYF.

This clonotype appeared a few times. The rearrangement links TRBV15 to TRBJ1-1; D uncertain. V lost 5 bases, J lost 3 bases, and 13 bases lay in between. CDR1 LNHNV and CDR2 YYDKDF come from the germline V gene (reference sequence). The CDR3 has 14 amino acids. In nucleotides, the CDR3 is TGTGCCACCAGCGGGGAGTTTGGAGACACTGAAGCTTTCTTT. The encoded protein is CATSGEFGDTEAFF.

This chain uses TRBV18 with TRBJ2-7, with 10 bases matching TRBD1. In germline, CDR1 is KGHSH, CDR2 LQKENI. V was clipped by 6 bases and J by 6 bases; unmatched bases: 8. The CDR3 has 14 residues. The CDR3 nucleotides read TGTGCCAGCTCCCCTGGTGACAGGGGGCGCGAGCAGTACTTC. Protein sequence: CASSPGDRGREQYF.

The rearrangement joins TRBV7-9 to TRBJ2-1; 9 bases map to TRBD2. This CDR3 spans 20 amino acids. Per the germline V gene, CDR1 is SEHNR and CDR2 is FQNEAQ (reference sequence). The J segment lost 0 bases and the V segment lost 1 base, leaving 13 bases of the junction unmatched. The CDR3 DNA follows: TGTGCCAGCAGCTTAGGAATTCTCGGGACTAGCCCGAGCTCCTACAATGAGCAGTTCTTC. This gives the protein CASSLGILGTSPSSYNEQFF.

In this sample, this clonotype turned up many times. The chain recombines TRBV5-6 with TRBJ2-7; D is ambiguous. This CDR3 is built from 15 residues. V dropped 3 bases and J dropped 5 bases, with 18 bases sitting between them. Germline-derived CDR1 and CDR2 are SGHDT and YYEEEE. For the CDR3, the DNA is TGTGCCAGCAGCTCGTTAGAAGTAAGTCGACACGAGCAGTACTTC. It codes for CASSSLEVSRHEQYF. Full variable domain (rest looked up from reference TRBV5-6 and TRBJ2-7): DAGVTQSPTHLIKTRGQQVTLRCSPKSGHDTVSWYQQALGQGPQFIFQYYEEEERQRGNFPDRFSGHQFPNYSSELNVNALLLGDSALYLCASSSLEVSRHEQYFGPGTRLTVT.

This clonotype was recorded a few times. The CDR3 loop is CASSRLALSSYNEQFF. In nucleotides, the CDR3 is TGTGCCAGCAGCCGGCTAGCGCTGAGCTCCTACAATGAGCAGTTCTTC. This chain joins TRBV7-8 and TRBJ2-1, with D perhaps TRBD2 (6 bases). The CDR3 is 16 residues long. Trimming left V 5 bases short and J 0 bases short, with 14 bases between. Germline assignment: CDR1 SGHVS and CDR2 FQNEAQ.